The clone carrying this T cell receptor beta chain occurred a few times. Antigen unknown. The V gene lost 11 bases and the J gene lost 3 bases, with 14 bases spanning the gap. CDR3 size: 13 residues. Germline CDR1 SNHLY, CDR2 FYNNEI. PCR amplification relied on 60 Vbeta primers (plus 13 Jbeta primers). The method was immunoSEQ multiplex PCR; TCRdb's version includes in-frame clones alone and lacks a portion of them. This sample carries 210,000 or so clones, around 89% of them seen once, and the ten largest clones take 1%. This sample is drawn from a study of cytomegalovirus exposure and HLA in healthy donors. Whole-study findings and limits: The Asian-associated ancestry cluster reportedly had fewer N-insertions than the 666-donor mean in a later analysis. V- and J-gene trimming in TCR beta was tied to a missense DCLRE1C variant by an analysis performed later.

Everyone who donated was a healthy bone marrow donor. This sequence originates from a young woman in good health and CMV-seronegative. Specimen: PBMCs. V and J are TRBV2 and TRBJ2-1, with D perhaps TRBD2 (5 bases). In nucleotides, the CDR3 is TGTGCCGGTACGACCGGGAACTACAATGAGCAGTTCTTC. Translation: CAGTTGNYNEQFF.